A selection of T cell receptor beta chains follows, all from one sample in a study of cytomegalovirus exposure and HLA in healthy donors. The assay was immunoSEQ multiplex PCR, and TCRdb's table has in-frame clones only and misses some. This table has about 190,000 clones, 80% to 90% appearing once. Sequences were obtained from PBMCs. The receptor set was obtained from a man in his thirties or forties in good health and CMV-seronegative. Both conserved end residues are part of each CDR3. The D gene is left open where the match is weak. Where a row states a size, it is once, few, many or the class of an expanded clone; other rows omit it.

clone_size	d_call	cdr3_length	v_call	j_call	cdr3_aa	cdr3_nt
.	TRBD1	12	TRBV2	TRBJ2-7	CASTETGDEQYF	TGTGCCAGCACCGAAACAGGGGACGAGCAGTACTTC
.	TRBD1	12	TRBV6-5	TRBJ1-1	CASSRTGFRAFF	TGTGCCAGCAGCAGGACAGGGTTCAGGGCTTTCTTT
.	TRBD2	14	TRBV6-4	TRBJ2-7	CASRTKRGSYEQYF	TGTGCCAGCAGGACCAAGCGGGGGTCCTACGAGCAGTACTTC
.	.	14	TRBV27	TRBJ1-1	CASSLTGQRTEAFF	TGTGCCAGCAGTTTAACTGGACAGAGGACTGAAGCTTTCTTT
.	TRBD1	15	TRBV7-9	TRBJ2-5	CASSLGTGGQETQYF	TGTGCCAGCAGCCTCGGGACAGGGGGCCAAGAGACCCAGTACTTC
.	.	13	TRBV18	TRBJ2-5	CATPPGGRETQYF	TGTGCCACCCCCCCCGGAGGGAGAGAGACCCAGTACTTC
.	TRBD2	18	TRBV10-3	TRBJ2-5	CAISESASGGPDQETQYF	TGTGCCATCAGTGAGTCGGCTAGCGGGGGGCCTGACCAAGAGACCCAGTACTTC
once	.	13	TRBV15	TRBJ1-2	CATSTGDGRGYTF	TGTGCCACCAGCACGGGGGACGGGAGGGGCTACACCTTC
once	TRBD1	14	TRBV7-2	TRBJ1-2	CASTGRTGAYGYTF	TGTGCTTCCACGGGACGGACAGGGGCCTATGGCTACACCTTC
.	.	14	TRBV27	TRBJ2-1	CAPNQGAFYNEQFF	TGTGCACCGAACCAGGGTGCTTTCTACAATGAGCAGTTCTTC
.	.	14	TRBV28	TRBJ1-5	CASSSREGNQPQHF	TGTGCCAGCAGCTCGCGGGAGGGGAATCAGCCCCAGCATTTT
.	TRBD1	14	TRBV7-2	TRBJ1-2	CASSLGTGGYGYTF	TGTGCCAGCAGCTTAGGGACAGGGGGCTATGGCTACACCTTC
.	TRBD2	16	TRBV5-8	TRBJ2-3	CASSRKTSGGLDTQYF	TGTGCCAGCAGCCGGAAAACCAGCGGGGGGTTGGATACGCAGTATTTT
once	.	17	TRBV9	TRBJ2-5	CASSVTGSLDRSGTQYF	TGTGCCAGCAGCGTAACCGGTTCTTTGGATCGCTCAGGGACCCAGTACTTC
.	TRBD2	16	TRBV9	TRBJ2-1	CASSFQQRGLYNEQFF	TGTGCCAGCAGCTTCCAACAGCGGGGGTTATACAATGAGCAGTTCTTC
.	.	15	TRBV6-1	TRBJ2-6	CASSESSSGANVLTF	TGTGCCAGCAGTGAAAGTAGCTCTGGGGCCAACGTCCTGACTTTC
.	.	17	TRBV19	TRBJ1-6	CASSILQAKNSHSPLHF	TGTGCCAGTAGTATTCTACAGGCGAAGAATTCACATTCACCCCTCCACTTT
.	.	13	TRBV11-3	TRBJ1-1	CASSPGGGGEAFF	TGTGCCAGCAGCCCCGGTGGGGGGGGTGAAGCTTTCTTT
.	TRBD1	16	TRBV9	TRBJ2-2	CASSVGTGFLTGELFF	TGTGCCAGCAGCGTAGGGACAGGGTTTCTGACCGGGGAGCTGTTTTTT
few	.	16	TRBV29-1	TRBJ2-1	CSAVRNDRPSYNEQFF	TGCAGTGCTGTCAGGAACGACAGACCCTCCTACAATGAGCAGTTCTTC
.	.	14	TRBV5-4	TRBJ1-2	CASSLDLQGNGYTF	TGTGCCAGCAGCCTTGATTTACAGGGTAATGGCTACACCTTC
.	TRBD1	14	TRBV18	TRBJ1-5	CASSPRGSKEPQHF	TGTGCCAGCTCCCCCAGGGGGAGTAAGGAGCCCCAGCATTTT
.	TRBD1	16	TRBV29-1	TRBJ2-1	CSVEYSGQGSYNEQFF	TGCAGCGTTGAATACAGTGGACAGGGTTCCTACAATGAGCAGTTCTTC
.	.	13	TRBV5-4	TRBJ2-7	CASSRDTTYEQYF	TGTGCCAGCAGCCGGGACACCACCTACGAGCAGTACTTC
.	.	15	TRBV21-1	TRBJ2-1	CASSSPTVSYNEQFF	TGTGCCAGCAGCAGCCCGACAGTCTCCTACAATGAGCAGTTCTTC
.	.	17	TRBV5-1	TRBJ1-2	CASSLGAAGSFFYGYTF	TGCGCCAGCAGCTTGGGGGCTGCAGGGTCTTTCTTCTATGGCTACACCTTC
.	TRBD1	15	TRBV18	TRBJ1-2	CASSSSSRGVDGYTF	TGTGCCAGCTCATCAAGTAGCAGGGGGGTAGATGGCTACACCTTC
.	.	12	TRBV7-9	TRBJ2-1	CSSSLEGNEQFF	TGTTCCAGCAGCTTGGAGGGAAATGAGCAGTTCTTC
once	TRBD1	15	TRBV4-1	TRBJ2-7	CASSQTGTAFYEQYF	TGCGCCAGCAGCCAGACCGGGACAGCCTTCTACGAGCAGTACTTC
.	.	15	TRBV6-4	TRBJ1-4	CASSDPIDSIEKLFF	TGTGCCAGCAGTGACCCTATTGACAGCATTGAAAAACTGTTTTTT
.	.	12	TRBV6-1	TRBJ1-2	CASADSLYGYTF	TGTGCCAGCGCGGACAGTTTATATGGCTACACCTTC
.	TRBD2	14	TRBV6-1	TRBJ2-1	CASRLSGGYNEQFF	TGTGCCAGCAGACTAAGCGGGGGGTACAATGAGCAGTTCTTC
few	.	14	TRBV4-3	TRBJ2-1	CASSQENLSNEQFF	TGCGCCAGCAGCCAAGAGAATTTGAGCAATGAGCAGTTCTTC
once	.	13	TRBV6-1	TRBJ1-5	CASSDNRDQPQHF	TGTGCCAGCAGTGACAACAGGGACCAGCCCCAGCATTTT
.	.	14	TRBV6-1	TRBJ1-5	CASSPGPSEGAQHF	TGTGCCAGCAGCCCCGGGCCGAGTGAGGGAGCCCAGCATTTT
.	.	13	TRBV19	TRBJ2-7	CASSSGVLYEQYF	TGTGCCAGTAGTTCAGGGGTCTTATACGAGCAGTACTTC
.	TRBD2	13	TRBV19	TRBJ2-3	CASGLGSTDTQYF	TGTGCCAGTGGACTAGGGAGCACAGATACGCAGTATTTT
.	.	16	TRBV18	TRBJ1-1	CASSPDTAGMNTEAFF	TGTGCCAGCTCACCAGACACCGCAGGGATGAACACTGAAGCTTTCTTT
.	TRBD2	15	TRBV2	TRBJ2-3	CASSSEAGVVDTQYF	TGTGCCAGCAGTTCCGAAGCGGGAGTCGTAGATACGCAGTATTTT
.	.	11	TRBV30	TRBJ2-3	CAWDLADTQYF	TGTGCCTGGGACTTGGCAGATACGCAGTATTTT
.	TRBD1	15	TRBV30	TRBJ2-5	CAWSRDRTFQETQYF	TGTGCCTGGAGTCGGGACAGGACCTTCCAAGAGACCCAGTACTTC
.	TRBD1	18	TRBV28	TRBJ1-4	CASSSLFLGTGHSEKLFF	TGTGCCAGCAGTTCTCTATTCCTCGGGACAGGCCATAGTGAAAAACTGTTTTTT
.	.	15	TRBV11-2	TRBJ2-7	CASSPSPGFGYEQYF	TGTGCCAGCAGCCCCAGCCCCGGGTTCGGATACGAGCAGTACTTC
.	.	12	TRBV5-4	TRBJ2-7	CASGETGYEQYF	TGTGCCAGCGGGGAAACAGGCTACGAGCAGTACTTC
.	.	16	TRBV10-3	TRBJ2-2	CAISDYWDKETGELFF	TGTGCCATCAGTGATTATTGGGACAAAGAGACCGGGGAGCTGTTTTTT
.	TRBD1	13	TRBV27	TRBJ2-7	CASGNRGSYEQYF	TGTGCCAGCGGAAACAGGGGTAGTTACGAGCAGTACTTC
few	.	13	TRBV19	TRBJ2-7	CASSMADSLEQYF	TGTGCCAGTAGTATGGCCGACAGTCTCGAGCAGTACTTC
few	.	15	TRBV5-4	TRBJ1-1	CASSHRRGMNTEAFF	TGTGCCAGCAGCCATAGGAGGGGAATGAACACTGAAGCTTTCTTT
.	TRBD2	15	TRBV2	TRBJ2-1	CASSQLAGEYNEQFF	TGTGCCAGCAGTCAACTAGCGGGGGAATACAATGAGCAGTTCTTC
.	TRBD2	15	TRBV6-4	TRBJ2-1	CASRENSGGADEQFF	TGTGCCAGCAGGGAAAATAGCGGGGGGGCAGATGAGCAGTTCTTC
.	.	14	TRBV6-1	TRBJ1-5	CASSETQVLTPQHF	TGTGCCAGCAGTGAAACGCAGGTTTTAACGCCCCAGCATTTT
.	.	15	TRBV19	TRBJ2-7	CASSATLGGGYEQYF	TGTGCCAGTAGTGCAACACTCGGCGGTGGTTACGAGCAGTACTTC